The present entry profiles one T cell receptor (beta chain) with its context. V lost 1 base, J lost 8 bases, and 18 bases lay in between. Germline CDR1 is MGHRA and CDR2 is YSYEKL. The CDR3 consists of 15 residues. This entry belongs to a study of blood T cell repertoires in COVID-19. Per the study methods: Estimation of nucleated cell counts relied on the amplification of reference gene primers. Clones were sequenced by immunoSEQ multiplex PCR, and TCRdb holds only the in-frame ones, with some missing. V, J and clone size are those of that table, while D and trimming were read from the DNA. This repertoire shows about 200,000 clones, roughly 90% found once; its top ten account for 1.5% to 2%.

Sequenced sample: peripheral blood. The TCR was taken from a man aged 18 to 30 with active or convalescent COVID-19. This chain joins TRBV4-1 and TRBJ2-7; tentative D call: TRBD1 (6 bases). CDR3 in amino acids: CASSQGDTQGLKQYF. The CDR3 bases are TGCGCCAGCAGCCAAGGCGACACACAGGGATTAAAGCAGTACTTC.